This TCR beta chain was profiled in a study of blood T cells in healthy people across ages. Next came a second PCR, run for about 7 to 12 cycles, which used a sample-barcoded 5' primer along with a J-beta primer mix. TCRdb re-called the 5' RACE reads with MiXCR, one entry per CDR3 protein. This table holds just under 900,000 distinct CDR3 sequences, 29% found once. The ends were cut back, 3 bases at V and 4 bases at J, with 31 bases in the middle. Looked up from germline, CDR1 is MDHEN and CDR2 is SYDVKM. This CDR3 is 21 amino acids long. The receptor was derived from a woman older than 75 in good health. Sequences were obtained from blood. The V and J genes are TRBV28 and TRBJ1-5, with a weak D call TRBD1 (6 bases). The CDR3: CASSLSGRNAQYRERNQPQHF. DNA for the CDR3: TGTGCCAGCAGTTTGTCCGGTAGGAATGCTCAATACAGGGAGAGAAATCAGCCCCAGCATTTT.